These 23 T cell receptor beta chains were all obtained from the same sample, sequenced in a study of cytomegalovirus exposure and HLA in healthy donors. The study ran its PCR with 60 Vbeta and 13 Jbeta primers. Assay used: immunoSEQ multiplex PCR; TCRdb lists only in-frame clones, some missing. The sample holds roughly 160,000 clones, approximately 80% seen once. The specimen sequenced was PBMCs. These receptors were taken from a young man in good health and CMV-seropositive.

The chain couples TRBV30 to TRBJ1-2; 8 bases map to TRBD1. The CDR3 is 13 amino acids. CDR1 GTSNPN and CDR2 SVGIG come from the germline V gene (reference sequence). The trim removed 2 bases at V and 4 bases at J, leaving 3 bases unmatched. For the CDR3, the DNA is TGTGCCTGGAGTCTAGGACAGGGCTATGGCTACACCTTC. Translated, it gives CAWSLGQGYGYTF. The full variable domain, its missing parts supplied by reference TRBV30 and TRBJ1-2, is SQTIHQWPATLVQPVGSPLSLECTVEGTSNPNLYWYRQAAGRGLQLLFYSVGIGQISSEVPQNLSASRPQDRQFILSSKKLLLSDSGFYLCAWSLGQGYGYTFGSGTRLTVV.

The V call is TRBV27, the J call TRBJ2-7; possible D gene TRBD1, 5 bases. There are 15 residues in the CDR3. The germline V gene has CDR1 MNHEY and CDR2 SMNVEV (reference sequence). V gave up 7 bases and J gave up 2 bases, with 18 bases separating them. The CDR3 loop reads CASKLAPQDTYEQYF. In nucleotides, the CDR3 is TGTGCCAGCAAACTCGCCCCACAGGACACCTACGAGCAGTACTTC.

This clone occurred once. An end of the junction does not agree with germline; a read error may underlie this. The chain combines TRBV19 with TRBJ1-1; 9 bases agree with TRBD1. Germline CDR1 LNHDA, CDR2 SQIVND (reference sequence). This CDR3 region has 11 residues. CDR3 nucleotide sequence: TGTGCCAGTAGTATCGGGACAGGGCTGATCTTT. Amino acid sequence: CASSIGTGLIF. The full variable domain, with the rest looked up from reference TRBV19 and TRBJ1-1, is DGGITQSPKYLFRKEGQNVTLSCEQNLNHDAMYWYRQDPGQGLRLIYYSQIVNDFQKGDIAEGYSVSREKKESFPLTVTSAQKNPTAFYLCASSIGTGLIFGQGTRLTVV.

The chain joins TRBV7-2 to TRBJ2-5, with TRBD2 matching over 10 bases. With V trimmed by 5 bases and J by 3 bases, 3 bases remained unmatched. The CDR3 runs 14 residues. Per the germline V gene, CDR1 is SGHTA and CDR2 is FQGNSA. CDR3 amino acids: CASSPGLAEETQYF. The DNA for the CDR3 is TGTGCCAGCAGCCCCGGACTAGCGGAAGAGACCCAGTACTTC.

The V call is TRBV5-1, the J call TRBJ1-4; maybe TRBD1 (5 bases). The CDR3 consists of 15 residues. Between the trimmed V and J ends, which lost 2 bases and 4 bases, there was a span of 12 bases. CDR1 is SGHRS, CDR2 YFSETQ, per germline. In DNA, the CDR3 is TGCGCCAGCAGCTTAAGGGCAGGGAATAATGAAAAACTGTTTTTT. The encoded protein is CASSLRAGNNEKLFF.

This clone was recorded a few times. The chain links TRBV4-2 to TRBJ1-1, with a tentative D call TRBD1 (5 bases). In germline, CDR1 is LGHNA, CDR2 YNFKEQ. CDR3 size: 14 residues. The ends were cut back, 0 bases at V and 7 bases at J, with 12 bases in the middle. The CDR3 spells CASSQDSRDGEAFF. CDR3 bases: TGTGCCAGCAGCCAAGATAGCAGGGATGGTGAAGCTTTCTTT.

This rearrangement joins TRBV4-1 to TRBJ2-7; perhaps TRBD2 as D (6 bases). Germline loops: CDR1 MGHRA, CDR2 YSYEKL. This CDR3 region has 15 residues. The V end lost 3 bases, the J end lost 0 bases, and 12 bases lay between the germline ends. CDR3 DNA: TGCGCCAGCAGCCAGGAGGTAGCGGACTCCTACGAGCAGTACTTC. Amino acid sequence: CASSQEVADSYEQYF.

The rearrangement joins TRBV27 to TRBJ1-2; 8 bases agree with TRBD1. Looked up from germline, CDR1 is MNHEY and CDR2 is SMNVEV (reference sequence). V dropped 0 bases and J dropped 5; count of bases not matched to a gene: 5. The CDR3 length is 15 residues. CDR3 sequence reads: CASSLSRTGLYGYTF. The CDR3 bases are TGTGCCAGCAGTTTATCGCGGACAGGGCTATATGGCTACACCTTC.

CDR3 DNA: TGCAGCGCCGAGGGATTACGGGACAGGGGGGTTGGTGAGCAGTTCTTC. This sequence encodes CSAEGLRDRGVGEQFF. The genes are TRBV29-1 and TRBJ2-1; 11 positions match TRBD1. This CDR3 contains 16 residues. Germline assignment: CDR1 SQVTM and CDR2 ANQGSEA. Trimming removed 7 bases from V and 9 bases from J; junction bases left unmatched: 17.

The V call is TRBV30, the J call TRBJ2-7; TRBD2 might be the D (6 bases). CDR1 GTSNPN and CDR2 SVGIG come from the germline V gene (reference sequence). With 5 bases removed from V and 2 bases from J, the gap between germline ends came to 19 bases. CDR3 length: 15 amino acids. CDR3 DNA sequence: TGTGCCTGGTATCTCGGAGGGACGGGGACCTACGAGCAGTACTTC. It is translated as CAWYLGGTGTYEQYF.

The rearrangement uses TRBV6-5 and TRBJ1-2; TRBD1 matches at 7 bases. The germline V gene encodes CDR1 MNHEY and CDR2 SVGAGI. Trimming took 8 bases from V and 8 from J; bases not matched to a gene: 11. CDR3 size: 13 residues. The CDR3 bases are TGTGCCAGCCGAAAGACAGGGCTTTGGGGCTACACCTTC. Translated, it gives CASRKTGLWGYTF.

J is TRBJ1-2 and V is TRBV6-5, with D uncertain. The germline gives CDR1 MNHEY, CDR2 SVGAGI. The V end lost 6 bases, the J end lost 4 bases, and 9 bases lay between the germline ends. The CDR3 is made up of 12 amino acids. CDR3 sequence (DNA): TGTGCCAGCAGCGATGGGAGCTATGGCTACACCTTC. This translates into CASSDGSYGYTF.

The chain has TRBV5-1 and TRBJ2-3, with 8 bases identical to TRBD1. CDR1 SGHRS and CDR2 YFSETQ come from the germline V gene. The CDR3 has 15 residues. J lost 6 bases, V lost 2 bases, and 8 bases had no gene match. This CDR3 reads CASSFETGAGDTQYF. The CDR3 DNA follows: TGCGCCAGCAGCTTTGAGACAGGGGCAGGGGATACGCAGTATTTT.

V usage is TRBV7-2 and J usage is TRBJ2-5; D gene ambiguous. The V gene lost 4 bases and the J gene lost 5 bases, with 5 bases spanning the gap. Per the germline V gene, CDR1 is SGHTA and CDR2 is FQGNSA. The CDR3 loop spans 11 amino acids. CDR3 amino acids: CASSSFETQYF. The CDR3 nucleotides read TGTGCCAGCAGCTCCTTCGAGACCCAGTACTTC.

V usage is TRBV4-3 and J usage is TRBJ2-7; possibly TRBD1 for D (6 bases). CDR3 size: 13 residues. CDR1 is LGHNA and CDR2 is YSLEER in the germline V gene. The V gene lost 3 bases and the J gene lost 0 bases, with 6 bases spanning the gap. Here the CDR3 reads CASSQDSSYEQYF. CDR3 DNA: TGCGCCAGCAGCCAGGACAGCTCCTACGAGCAGTACTTC.

The rearrangement links TRBV5-1 to TRBJ2-2, with TRBD1 matching 10 bases. Germline CDR1 is SGHRS and CDR2 is YFSETQ. The trim removed 10 bases at V and 2 bases at J, leaving 20 bases unmatched. There are 19 residues in the CDR3. The CDR3 is CAGVPRDRGLKKNTGELFF. The CDR3 DNA reads as TGCGCCGGGGTGCCCCGAGACAGGGGGCTTAAGAAAAACACCGGGGAGCTGTTTTTT.

This rearrangement joins TRBV6-5 to TRBJ2-1; D possibly corresponds to TRBD2 (5 bases). This CDR3 region has 14 residues. Per the germline V gene, CDR1 is MNHEY and CDR2 is SVGAGI. Deletions cut 1 base from V and 7 bases from J, with 11 bases between. The CDR3 loop is CASSYLNRGNEQFF. The CDR3 nucleotides read TGTGCCAGCAGTTACTTAAACAGAGGGAATGAGCAGTTCTTC.

The chain combines TRBV30 with TRBJ1-1, with D possibly matching TRBD1 (6 bases). This CDR3 comprises 13 residues. The V gene's germline CDR1 is GTSNPN and CDR2 SVGIG (reference sequence). The ends were cut back, 1 base at V and 4 bases at J, with 10 bases in the middle. The CDR3 spells CAWSGQEVTEAFF. CDR3 in DNA: TGTGCCTGGAGTGGACAGGAGGTCACTGAAGCTTTCTTT.

This clone has more than one count but fewer than ten. The chain recombines TRBV6-5 with TRBJ2-7; 8 nucleotides agree with TRBD1. CDR1 is MNHEY, CDR2 SVGAGI, per germline. J was trimmed by 5 bases and V by 0 bases; bases with no gene match: 6. CDR3 length: 15 amino acids. The CDR3 DNA sequence: TGTGCCAGCAGTTACTCGGACAGGGTTTCTAACGAGCAGTACTTC. Protein product: CASSYSDRVSNEQYF.

This rearrangement joins TRBV6-1 to TRBJ2-5, with D tentatively TRBD1 (6 bases). Trimming removed 2 bases at V and 5 bases at J, with 15 bases between. Germline V gives CDR1 MNHNS, CDR2 SASEGT. The CDR3 consists of 15 residues. CDR3 in amino acids: CASSESWDMGETQYF. The DNA for the CDR3 is TGTGCCAGCAGTGAATCTTGGGACATGGGGGAGACCCAGTACTTC.

About this clone: Other DNA sequences of this sample code for an identical CDR3. The chain uses TRBV6-5 and TRBJ1-5; the D gene is possibly TRBD1 (5 bases). CDR1 and CDR2 from the germline V gene are MNHEY and SVGAGI. CDR3 length: 13 residues. V was pared by 3 bases and J by 6 bases, with 9 bases between. CDR3 nucleotide sequence: TGTGCCAGCAGTTATCGGGGGAGTCAGCCCCAGCATTTT. Residues: CASSYRGSQPQHF.

This clone has a single count. The chain joins TRBV29-1 to TRBJ1-1; perhaps TRBD1 as D (5 bases). This CDR3 has 12 amino acids. The V end was cut by 8 bases, the J end by 3 bases, with 13 bases between. Per germline, CDR1 SQVTM and CDR2 ANQGSEA. For the CDR3, the DNA is TGCAGCATTTACATGGGGCACACTGAAGCTTTCTTT. It yields the protein CSIYMGHTEAFF.

V usage is TRBV6-4 and J usage is TRBJ2-3, with 9 bases that match TRBD2. The CDR3 contains 15 residues. Germline lookup yields CDR1 MRHNA and CDR2 SNTAGT. Trimming at V came to 6 bases and at J to 0 bases, leaving 4 bases not matched to a gene. The CDR3 here is CASSLTSGSTDTQYF. In DNA, the CDR3 is TGTGCCAGCAGCTTGACTAGCGGAAGCACAGATACGCAGTATTTT.